Shown below are 13 T cell receptor beta chains from a single sample sequenced in a study of graft-versus-host responses after intestinal transplantation. Produced via immunoSEQ multiplex PCR; TCRdb's table is partial and in-frame only. The table has some 90,000 clones, roughly 90% seen once. What these receptors recognize is not known. The specimen was unstimulated CD8+ T cells sorted from spleen or lymph node cells, collected before transplant. These receptors were obtained from a human donor who was the organ donor for an intestinal transplant.

This chain joins TRBV7-9 and TRBJ1-1, with TRBD1 matching 7 bases. The CDR3 covers 15 residues. Germline CDR1 and CDR2: SEHNR and FQNEAQ (reference sequence). Trimming cost V 5 bases and J 0 bases; bases outside gene matches: 6. In DNA form, the CDR3 reads TGTGCCAGCAGCCCCCGACAGGGCCTGAACACTGAAGCTTTCTTT. Translated: CASSPRQGLNTEAFF.

CDR3 sequence (DNA): TGTGCCAGCAGCTTAGCAGCCCAACTCGAAAAACTGTTTTTT. Amino acid sequence: CASSLAAQLEKLFF. This chain joins TRBV7-9 and TRBJ1-4; D call uncertain. The germline V gene has CDR1 SEHNR and CDR2 FQNEAQ (reference sequence). The CDR3 loop spans 14 amino acids. Trimming removed 0 bases from V and 8 bases from J, with 10 bases in between.

V gene TRBV12-5 combines with J gene TRBJ2-3; maybe TRBD2 (6 bases). The length of the CDR3 is 15 residues. Germline V gene lookup returns CDR1 LGHNT and CDR2 FRNRAP. V lost 0 bases and J lost 2, with 9 bases in between. The CDR3 DNA follows: TGTGCTAGTGGTTTGGTACTGGGACTCACAGATACGCAGTATTTT. This sequence encodes CASGLVLGLTDTQYF.

CDR3 in DNA: TGCGCCAGCAGCCAAGGGTCCGGAGCGGCCTACGAGCAGTACTTC. This sequence encodes CASSQGSGAAYEQYF. V is TRBV4-1 and J is TRBJ2-7, with D perhaps TRBD2 (5 bases). The CDR3 extends over 15 amino acids. Germline lookup yields CDR1 MGHRA and CDR2 YSYEKL. The ends were cut back, 1 base at V and 2 bases at J, with 12 bases in the middle.

This chain joins TRBV4-2 and TRBJ2-2; weak D call: TRBD2 (6 bases). V was cut by 4 bases and J by 4 bases, with 10 bases left in between. This CDR3 contains 14 residues. The germline V gene has CDR1 LGHNA and CDR2 YNFKEQ. CDR3 in amino acids: CASSPTSFTGELFF. The CDR3 region has the DNA TGTGCCAGCAGCCCGACTAGTTTCACCGGGGAGCTGTTTTTT.

The CDR3 sequence: CASTLGGEQFF. CDR3 nucleotide sequence: TGTGCCAGCACGTTAGGGGGTGAGCAGTTCTTC. J is TRBJ2-1 and V is TRBV27, with a tentative D call TRBD1 (6 bases). The germline V and J ends were trimmed by 7 bases and 9 bases, with 10 bases remaining between them. CDR1 is MNHEY, CDR2 SMNVEV, per germline (reference sequence). The CDR3 runs 11 residues.

V is TRBV19 and J is TRBJ1-1, with 9 bases lining up with TRBD1. This CDR3 region has 14 residues. The V and J ends lost 4 bases and 7 bases, in that order; junction bases with no gene match: 7. Germline V lookup: CDR1 LNHDA, CDR2 SQIVND (reference sequence). The CDR3 protein is CASSTGQGLDEAFF. CDR3 coding DNA: TGTGCCAGTAGTACCGGACAGGGGTTGGATGAAGCTTTCTTT. Drawing the rest from reference TRBV19 and TRBJ1-1, the complete variable domain is DGGITQSPKYLFRKEGQNVTLSCEQNLNHDAMYWYRQDPGQGLRLIYYSQIVNDFQKGDIAEGYSVSREKKESFPLTVTSAQKNPTAFYLCASSTGQGLDEAFFGQGTRLTVV.

V gene TRBV7-2 combines with J gene TRBJ2-1; 7 bases are shared with TRBD1. Germline V CDR1 and CDR2: SGHTA, FQGNSA. With V trimmed by 2 bases and J by 4 bases, 5 bases remained unmatched. This CDR3 spans 15 amino acids. In nucleotides, the CDR3 is TGTGCCAGCAGCTTACCCGGGACAGTATACAATGAGCAGTTCTTC. The encoded protein is CASSLPGTVYNEQFF.

J is TRBJ1-2 and V is TRBV6-5, with 10 nucleotides matching TRBD1. The V gene's germline CDR1 is MNHEY and CDR2 SVGAGI. V was clipped by 0 bases and J by 3 bases; unmatched bases: 1. The CDR3 length is 15 residues. The CDR3 DNA reads as TGTGCCAGCAGTTACTCGGGGACAGGGGACTATGGCTACACCTTC. It specifies CASSYSGTGDYGYTF.

The chain joins TRBV7-4 to TRBJ1-1; D uncertain. Germline V lookup: CDR1 SGHVT, CDR2 SQSDAQ. V was shortened by 3 bases and J by 4 bases, with 18 bases between the two germline ends. The CDR3 length is 16 residues. DNA of the CDR3: TGTGCCAGCAGCTTTCCTCAGGTTGGGCTCGGCACTGAAGCTTTCTTT. As protein: CASSFPQVGLGTEAFF.

Regarding this clone: The same CDR3 can be traced to other DNA sequences in this sample. The rearrangement uses TRBV6-1 and TRBJ2-5; perhaps TRBD2 as D (6 bases). The CDR3 length is 15 residues. Germline V lookup: CDR1 MNHNS, CDR2 SASEGT. The V and J ends lost 4 bases and 5 bases respectively, with 17 bases between them. CDR3 sequence reads: CASSVPGLPLETQYF. The DNA of the CDR3 is TGTGCCAGCAGTGTTCCGGGACTGCCTTTGGAGACCCAGTACTTC.

The chain carries TRBV27 and TRBJ2-7, with TRBD1 matching over 9 bases. Germline V CDR1 and CDR2: MNHEY, SMNVEV (reference sequence). V shed 5 bases and J 3 bases; nucleotides not matched to a gene: 2. This CDR3 comprises 13 residues. The CDR3 loop is CASSMGQGYEQYF. The CDR3 DNA follows: TGTGCCAGCAGTATGGGACAGGGCTACGAGCAGTACTTC.

The J gene is TRBJ1-2, the V gene TRBV4-1; D gene ambiguous. This CDR3 is built from 15 residues. The V and J ends lost 1 base and 2 bases respectively, with 11 bases between them. In germline, CDR1 is MGHRA, CDR2 YSYEKL. The CDR3 sequence is CASSQVAPRNYGYTF. CDR3 coding DNA: TGCGCCAGCAGCCAAGTTGCCCCCCGGAACTATGGCTACACCTTC.